The 4 T cell receptor beta chains reported below all come from one sample, sequenced in a study of blood T cell repertoires in COVID-19. Assay: immunoSEQ multiplex PCR; the TCRdb copy retains only in-frame clones and omits some. This sample has a few hundred thousand clones; approximately 89% occur once, and the top ten carry 9.5% to 15%. The sample taken for sequencing was peripheral blood. The receptors stem from a woman in her fifties or sixties with acute or convalescent COVID-19.

The rearrangement joins TRBV12-3 or TRBV12-4 to TRBJ2-3, with D unclear. V lost 4 bases and J 4 bases, leaving 9 bases between the germline ends. The CDR3 is 13 residues long. CDR3 loop: CASSYTSSDTQYF. CDR3 DNA: TGTGCCAGCAGTTATACTTCTTCAGATACGCAGTATTTT.

The V call is TRBV27, the J call TRBJ2-4, with 7 nucleotides matching TRBD2. Germline V lookup: CDR1 MNHEY, CDR2 SMNVEV (reference sequence). The CDR3 loop spans 15 amino acids. The ends lost 6 bases at V and 3 bases at J; junction bases unmatched: 8. The CDR3 region is CASRNPSSGKNIQYF. The CDR3 region has the DNA TGTGCCAGCAGGAACCCATCTAGCGGCAAAAACATTCAGTACTTC.

The chain joins TRBV7-9 to TRBJ1-5; 7 bases are shared with TRBD1. Germline V gene data show CDR1 as SEHNR and CDR2 as FQNEAQ (reference sequence). This CDR3 spans 17 amino acids. Unmatched junction bases numbered 15, after V lost 5 bases and J lost 5 bases. In DNA form, the CDR3 reads TGTGCCAGCAGCCGCCCCCTTGACAGGGTGAGTGATCAGCCCCAGCATTTT. It encodes CASSRPLDRVSDQPQHF.

The V and J genes are TRBV6-1 and TRBJ1-5; D remains ambiguous. Germline V gene sequence: CDR1 MNHNS, CDR2 SASEGT. Trimming pared 2 bases from V and 2 bases from J, leaving 4 bases between. This CDR3 comprises 13 residues. CDR3 sequence (DNA): TGTGCCAGCAGTGAATCAGGCAATCAGCCCCAGCATTTT. It is translated as CASSESGNQPQHF.